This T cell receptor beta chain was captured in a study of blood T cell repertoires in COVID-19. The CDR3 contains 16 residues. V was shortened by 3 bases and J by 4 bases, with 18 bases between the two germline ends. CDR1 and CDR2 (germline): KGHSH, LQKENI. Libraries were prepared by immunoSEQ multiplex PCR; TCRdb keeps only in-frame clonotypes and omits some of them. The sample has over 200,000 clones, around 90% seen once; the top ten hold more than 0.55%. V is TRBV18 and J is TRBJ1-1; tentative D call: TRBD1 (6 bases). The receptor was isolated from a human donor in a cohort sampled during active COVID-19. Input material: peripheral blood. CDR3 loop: CASSPSGQGSGTEAFF. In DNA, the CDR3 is TGTGCCAGCTCACCGTCGGGGCAGGGGTCGGGCACTGAAGCTTTCTTT.